Each of the 11 T cell receptor beta chains below was sequenced from the same sample in a study of OX40 agonist ivuxolimab in advanced cancers. Assay used: immunoSEQ multiplex PCR; TCRdb lists only in-frame clones, some missing. The table records roughly 80,000 clones, roughly 83% of them present only once. Sequenced here: CD4+ or CD8+ T cells sorted from blood, sampled in a trial of the OX40 agonist ivuxolimab. All receptors derive from an adult with an advanced solid tumor such as melanoma, head and neck, liver or kidney cancer.

This rearrangement joins TRBV27 to TRBJ2-3; D unclear. The V end lost 5 bases, the J end lost 0 bases, and 15 bases lay between the germline ends. The CDR3 extends over 16 amino acids. From germline, CDR1 is MNHEY and CDR2 SMNVEV (reference sequence). The DNA for the CDR3 is TGTGCCAGCAGTCCCTTCTGGGCGGCTAGCACAGATACGCAGTATTTT. Translation gives CASSPFWAASTDTQYF.

The V call is TRBV5-1, the J call TRBJ2-1; a possible D gene is TRBD2 (6 bases). Per the germline V gene, CDR1 is SGHRS and CDR2 is YFSETQ. V dropped 5 bases and J dropped 9 bases, with 18 bases sitting between them. The CDR3 loop spans 14 amino acids. In DNA form, the CDR3 reads TGCGCCAGCAGATTCGGGAGTTCTGATCGTGAGCAGTTCTTC. It specifies CASRFGSSDREQFF. Full variable domain (missing parts from reference TRBV5-1 and TRBJ2-1): KAGVTQTPRYLIKTRGQQVTLSCSPISGHRSVSWYQQTPGQGLQFLFEYFSETQRNKGNFPGRFSGRQFSNSRSEMNVSTLELGDSALYLCASRFGSSDREQFFGPGTRLTVL.

This clone appeared once. The chain combines TRBV6-1 with TRBJ1-2; tentative D call: TRBD1 (5 bases). The V gene lost 1 base and the J gene lost 4 bases, with 10 bases spanning the gap. From germline, CDR1 is MNHNS and CDR2 SASEGT. This CDR3 comprises 14 residues. CDR3 sequence reads: CASSEGGSIYGYTF. CDR3 coding DNA: TGTGCCAGCAGTGAAGGGGGGAGCATCTATGGCTACACCTTC.

The chain joins TRBV7-9 to TRBJ2-1; 10 nucleotides align to TRBD1. Germline-derived CDR1 and CDR2 are SEHNR and FQNEAQ (reference sequence). CDR3 length: 15 amino acids. The ends lost 2 bases at V and 5 bases at J; junction bases unmatched: 3. The CDR3 spells CASSLRTGGNNEQFF. CDR3 nucleotide sequence: TGTGCCAGCAGCTTACGGACAGGGGGAAACAATGAGCAGTTCTTC.

The chain couples TRBV2 to TRBJ2-3; D not certain. Looked up from germline, CDR1 is SNHLY and CDR2 is FYNNEI. The CDR3 spans 10 residues. Trimming removed 8 bases from V and 4 bases from J, with 4 bases in between. CDR3 coding DNA: TGTGCCAGCTGGGCAGATACGCAGTATTTT. This translates into CASWADTQYF.

The J gene is TRBJ2-1, the V gene TRBV14; D might be TRBD1 (6 bases). V was clipped by 4 bases and J by 16 bases, with 20 bases between them. The germline gives CDR1 SGHDN, CDR2 FVKESK. This CDR3 is built from 13 residues. The CDR3 DNA sequence: TGTGCCAGCAGCCCACAGGGCCTGAGGGCCTTCTTCTTC. This gives the protein CASSPQGLRAFFF.

This chain connects TRBV14 to TRBJ1-1; D is possibly TRBD1 (5 bases). Trimming shortened V by 5 bases and J by 1 base, and 14 bases separated the two germline ends. Germline V gives CDR1 SGHDN, CDR2 FVKESK. The CDR3 is 15 amino acids. This CDR3 reads CASSSRQGRNTEAFF. The CDR3 coding sequence is TGTGCCAGCAGCTCCCGGCAGGGTAGGAACACTGAAGCTTTCTTT.

This chain joins TRBV6-4 and TRBJ1-1; 8 bases align to TRBD1. Germline assignment: CDR1 MRHNA and CDR2 SNTAGT. After removal of 2 bases from V and 1 base from J, the junction contained 3 bases not matched to a gene. CDR3 length: 15 amino acids. The CDR3 nucleotides are TGTGCCAGCAGTGACGGGACAGGCCGGAACACTGAAGCTTTCTTT. Encoded protein: CASSDGTGRNTEAFF.

The chain links TRBV9 to TRBJ2-1; 7 nucleotides line up with TRBD2. The germline V gene has CDR1 SGDLS and CDR2 YYNGEE. J gave up 9 bases and V 1 base, and 10 bases lay outside the gene matches. The CDR3 runs 15 residues. The CDR3 protein is CASSVSGEAMGEQFF. CDR3 coding DNA: TGTGCCAGCAGCGTAAGCGGGGAGGCCATGGGTGAGCAGTTCTTC.

The rearrangement joins TRBV30 to TRBJ2-7, with 7 nucleotides matching TRBD1. Per germline, CDR1 GTSNPN and CDR2 SVGIG (reference sequence). CDR3 length: 12 residues. V gave up 3 bases and J gave up 6 bases; unmatched junction bases: 5. CDR3 DNA: TGTGCCTGGAGCCCCACAGGGGTCGAGCAGTACTTC. Residues: CAWSPTGVEQYF. Together with reference TRBV30 and TRBJ2-7, the CDR3 gives the full variable domain: SQTIHQWPATLVQPVGSPLSLECTVEGTSNPNLYWYRQAAGRGLQLLFYSVGIGQISSEVPQNLSASRPQDRQFILSSKKLLLSDSGFYLCAWSPTGVEQYFGPGTRLTVT.

This chain uses TRBV15 with TRBJ1-2; no clear D gene. This CDR3 contains 14 residues. Germline V gene sequence: CDR1 LNHNV, CDR2 YYDKDF (reference sequence). Between the trimmed V and J ends, which lost 1 base and 5 bases, there was a span of 11 bases. The CDR3 DNA reads as TGTGCCACCAGCAGAGCCGGGCCCCCTTATGGCTACACCTTC. Translating it yields CATSRAGPPYGYTF.